Below are 17 T cell receptor beta chains sequenced from a single sample in a study of blood T cell repertoires in COVID-19 (dated by TCRdb to about 2020). Library generation was performed with the immunoSEQ multiplex PCR assay. Drawn from immuneACCESS, this table holds only the in-frame rearrangements with V and J called that TCRdb kept. Clones are partly lost; checked studies trace under half to an unresolved V gene and leave the rest unexplained. The sample table lists about 120,000 clones, around nine tenths of them with a count of one. Of the sample, 0.75% to 0.9% is held by the ten largest clones. The material sequenced was peripheral blood. These receptors all stem from a woman aged 45-60 years with active or convalescent COVID-19.

In DNA form, the CDR3 reads TGTGCCAGCAGCTTAAATTACTTTGAGAACACTGAAGCTTTCTTT. Amino acids: CASSLNYFENTEAFF. The J gene is TRBJ1-1, the V gene TRBV7-8; D unresolved. The CDR3 is 15 residues long. Trimming removed 2 bases from V and 1 base from J, with 11 bases in between. Per the germline V gene, CDR1 is SGHVS and CDR2 is FQNEAQ.

There are a few counts of this clone. This chain uses TRBV5-1 with TRBJ2-1, with 11 bases lining up with TRBD2. V gave up 7 bases and J gave up 3 bases; unmatched junction bases: 3. The germline CDR1 and CDR2 sequences are SGHRS and YFSETQ. The CDR3 sequence is 14 residues long. The CDR3 DNA reads TGCGCCAGCTATAGCGGGGGGGACTACAATGAGCAGTTCTTC. Translation gives CASYSGGDYNEQFF.

The V call is TRBV3-1 (or the pseudogene TRBV3-2), the J call TRBJ1-4, with a weak D call TRBD1 (5 bases). The germline V and J ends were trimmed by 1 base and 8 bases, with 14 bases remaining between them. This CDR3 region has 15 residues. The germline V gene encodes CDR1 LGHDT and CDR2 YNNKEL (reference sequence). The DNA of the CDR3 is TGTGCCAGCAGCCAAGTATTAACAAGGGGAGAAAAACTGTTTTTT. Amino acids: CASSQVLTRGEKLFF.

This clone was seen a few times. The V and J genes are TRBV6-5 and TRBJ1-6, with 7 bases that match TRBD1. J gave up 9 bases and V 6 bases, and 8 bases lay outside the gene matches. Per the germline V gene, CDR1 is MNHEY and CDR2 is SVGAGI. The CDR3 loop spans 14 amino acids. The CDR3 protein is CASRPGTDRSPLHF. CDR3 nucleotides: TGTGCCAGCAGACCCGGGACAGATCGTTCACCCCTCCACTTT.

This chain uses TRBV6-5 with TRBJ1-6; 7 bases are shared with TRBD1. The V segment lost 8 bases and the J segment 10 bases; nucleotides outside the gene matches: 5. There are 12 residues in the CDR3. CDR1 and CDR2 (germline): MNHEY, SVGAGI. The CDR3 DNA sequence: TGTGCCAGCCGACAGGGTGAATCACCCCTCCACTTT. Amino acids: CASRQGESPLHF.

The chain employs TRBV9 and TRBJ2-3; the match to TRBD2 covers 7 bases. Per germline, CDR1 SGDLS and CDR2 YYNGEE. This CDR3 has 15 residues. The ends lost 3 bases at V and 0 bases at J; junction bases unmatched: 4. The CDR3 spells CASSARGVSTDTQYF. CDR3 nucleotide sequence: TGTGCCAGCAGCGCCCGGGGGGTTAGCACAGATACGCAGTATTTT.

This chain joins TRBV6-2 or TRBV6-3 and TRBJ1-5; possibly TRBD1 for D (5 bases). This CDR3 is built from 14 residues. Deletions cut 0 bases from V and 3 bases from J, with 6 bases between. The germline V gene encodes CDR1 MNHEY and CDR2 SVGEGT. The chain's CDR3 is CASSYSGLNQPQHF. CDR3 nucleotide sequence: TGTGCCAGCAGTTACTCGGGACTCAATCAGCCCCAGCATTTT.

CDR3 protein: CASSLGSQGLEQYF. The CDR3 DNA is TGTGCCAGCAGCTTAGGATCCCAGGGGTTGGAACAGTACTTC. This sequence joins TRBV7-9 and TRBJ2-7, with D perhaps TRBD1 (6 bases). V lost 1 base, J lost 10 bases, and 17 bases lay in between. The germline V gene encodes CDR1 SEHNR and CDR2 FQNEAQ (reference sequence). This CDR3 has 14 amino acids.

The V and J genes are TRBV5-1 and TRBJ2-3, with D possibly being TRBD2 (5 bases). Trimming removed 0 bases from V and 4 bases from J, with 12 bases in between. Germline V gene sequence: CDR1 SGHRS, CDR2 YFSETQ. This CDR3 is built from 15 residues. DNA of the CDR3: TGCGCCAGCAGCTTGGACGGGGTCACTTCAGATACGCAGTATTTT. The encoded protein is CASSLDGVTSDTQYF.

The sample holds a few counts of this clone. The chain recombines TRBV5-8 with TRBJ1-3; TRBD1 might be the D (6 bases). The V gene's germline CDR1 is SGHTS and CDR2 YDEGEE. This CDR3 is built from 15 residues. Trimming took 4 bases from V and 0 from J, leaving 11 bases between them. This CDR3 reads CASSPRDNSGNTIYF. CDR3 DNA sequence: TGTGCCAGCAGCCCCCGGGACAACTCTGGAAACACCATATATTTT.

The chain has TRBV19 and TRBJ1-5; maybe TRBD1 (5 bases). Trimming pared 6 bases from V and 6 bases from J, leaving 12 bases between. This CDR3 is built from 13 residues. Per the germline V gene, CDR1 is LNHDA and CDR2 is SQIVND (reference sequence). CDR3 in DNA: TGTGCCAGTAGCGGCGACAGAATTCAGCCCCAGCATTTT. This translates into CASSGDRIQPQHF.

The chain recombines TRBV14 with TRBJ1-1, with 7 nucleotides matching TRBD1. V lost 0 bases to trimming and J lost 8 bases; unmatched junction nucleotides: 3. Looked up from germline, CDR1 is SGHDN and CDR2 is FVKESK. The CDR3 covers 13 residues. The chain's CDR3 is CASSQEGQQEAFF. The CDR3 DNA reads TGTGCCAGCAGCCAAGAGGGACAGCAAGAAGCTTTCTTT. The full variable domain, in which reference TRBV14 and TRBJ1-1 provide the parts outside the CDR3, is EAGVTQFPSHSVIEKGQTVTLRCDPISGHDNLYWYRRVMGKEIKFLLHFVKESKQDESGMPNNRFLAERTGGTYSTLKVQPAELEDSGVYFCASSQEGQQEAFFGQGTRLTVV.

This clone occurred a few times. The chain is built from TRBV5-1 and TRBJ1-3, with D hard to call. The V and J ends lost 4 bases and 2 bases respectively, with 13 bases between them. This CDR3 has 15 amino acids. The germline gives CDR1 SGHRS, CDR2 YFSETQ. The chain's CDR3 is CASSPLGGTGNTIYF. CDR3 DNA sequence: TGCGCCAGCAGCCCTCTGGGAGGGACTGGAAACACCATATATTTT.

The chain employs TRBV9 and TRBJ2-3; no clear D gene. V gave up 0 bases and J gave up 2 bases, with 10 bases separating them. Germline assignment: CDR1 SGDLS and CDR2 YYNGEE. CDR3 length equals 15 residues. CDR3 loop: CASSVGLVDTDTQYF. The CDR3 nucleotides read TGTGCCAGCAGCGTAGGGCTAGTAGACACAGATACGCAGTATTTT.

The gene calls are TRBV4-1 and TRBJ1-6; 8 bases fit TRBD1. Germline lookup yields CDR1 MGHRA and CDR2 YSYEKL. The CDR3 spans 15 residues. V shed 0 bases, J shed 10 bases, and the junction held 5 bases outside the gene matches. CDR3 DNA sequence: TGCGCCAGCAGCCAAGAAGTGACAGGGGACTCACCCCTCCACTTT. Its protein product is CASSQEVTGDSPLHF.

The V call is TRBV7-2, the J call TRBJ1-4; a weak D match, TRBD1 (6 bases). There are 13 residues in the CDR3. The germline V gene has CDR1 SGHTA and CDR2 FQGNSA. V lost 8 bases and J lost 6, with 13 bases in between. CDR3 bases: TGTGCCAGCGGGCAGGGGCCAGATGAAAAACTGTTTTTT. Translating it yields CASGQGPDEKLFF.

This rearrangement joins TRBV18 to TRBJ2-1; perhaps TRBD1 as D (5 bases). CDR1 KGHSH and CDR2 LQKENI come from the germline V gene. The CDR3 has 14 residues. V dropped 0 bases and J dropped 10 bases, with 13 bases sitting between them. CDR3 loop: CASSPPSRAREQFF. CDR3 sequence (DNA): TGTGCCAGCTCACCACCCTCCAGGGCGAGGGAGCAGTTCTTC.